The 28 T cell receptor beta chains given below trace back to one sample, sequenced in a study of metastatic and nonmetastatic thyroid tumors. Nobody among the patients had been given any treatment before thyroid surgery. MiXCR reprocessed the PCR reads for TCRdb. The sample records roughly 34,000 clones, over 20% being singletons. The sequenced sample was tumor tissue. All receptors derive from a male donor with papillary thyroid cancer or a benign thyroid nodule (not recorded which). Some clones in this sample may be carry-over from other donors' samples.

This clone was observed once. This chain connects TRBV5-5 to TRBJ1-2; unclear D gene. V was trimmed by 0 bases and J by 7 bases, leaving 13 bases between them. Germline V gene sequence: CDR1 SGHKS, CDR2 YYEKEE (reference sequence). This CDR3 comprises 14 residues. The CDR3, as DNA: TGTGCCAGCAGCTTGGGTGTAGGGCCGTCTGGCTACACCTTC. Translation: CASSLGVGPSGYTF.

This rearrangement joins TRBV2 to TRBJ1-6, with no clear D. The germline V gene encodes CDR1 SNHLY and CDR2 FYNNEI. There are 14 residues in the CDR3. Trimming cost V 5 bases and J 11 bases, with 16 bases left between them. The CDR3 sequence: CASSLGPPAAPLHF. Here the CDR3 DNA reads TGTGCCAGCAGTTTGGGCCCCCCCGCGGCACCCCTCCACTTT. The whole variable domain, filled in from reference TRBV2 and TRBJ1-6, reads EPEVTQTPSHQVTQMGQEVILRCVPISNHLYFYWYRQILGQKVEFLVSFYNNEISEKSEIFDDQFSVERPDGSNFTLKIRSTKLEDSAMYFCASSLGPPAAPLHFGNGTRLTVT.

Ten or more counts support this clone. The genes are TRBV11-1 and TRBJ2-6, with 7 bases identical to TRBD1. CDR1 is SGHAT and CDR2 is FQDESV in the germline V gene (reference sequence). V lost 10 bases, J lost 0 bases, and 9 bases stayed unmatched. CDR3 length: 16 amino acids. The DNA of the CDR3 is TGTGCCACCCCTGACAGGGACCTCTCTGGGGCCAACGTCCTGACTTTC. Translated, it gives CATPDRDLSGANVLTF.

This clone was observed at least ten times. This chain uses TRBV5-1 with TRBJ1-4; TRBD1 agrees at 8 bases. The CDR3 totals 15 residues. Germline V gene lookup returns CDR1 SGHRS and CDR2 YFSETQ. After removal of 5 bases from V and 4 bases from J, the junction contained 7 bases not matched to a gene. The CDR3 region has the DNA TGCGCCAGCAGAGAGACAGGGGTTAGTAATGAAAAACTGTTTTTT. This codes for CASRETGVSNEKLFF. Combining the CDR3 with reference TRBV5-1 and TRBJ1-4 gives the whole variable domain KAGVTQTPRYLIKTRGQQVTLSCSPISGHRSVSWYQQTPGQGLQFLFEYFSETQRNKGNFPGRFSGRQFSNSRSEMNVSTLELGDSALYLCASRETGVSNEKLFFGSGTQLSVL.

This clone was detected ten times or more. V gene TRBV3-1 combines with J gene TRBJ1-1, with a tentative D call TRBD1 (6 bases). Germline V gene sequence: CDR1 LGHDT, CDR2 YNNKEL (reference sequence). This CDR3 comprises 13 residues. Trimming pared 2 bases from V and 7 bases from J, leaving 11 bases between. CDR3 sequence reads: CASSQIGTSEAFF. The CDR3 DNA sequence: TGTGCCAGCAGCCAAATCGGGACAAGTGAAGCTTTCTTT.

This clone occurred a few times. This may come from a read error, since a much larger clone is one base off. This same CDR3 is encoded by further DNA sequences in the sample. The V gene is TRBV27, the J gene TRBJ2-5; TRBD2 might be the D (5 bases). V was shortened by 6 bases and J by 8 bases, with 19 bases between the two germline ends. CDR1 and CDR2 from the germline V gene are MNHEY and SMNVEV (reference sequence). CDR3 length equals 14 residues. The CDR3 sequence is CASRWTGIELTQYF. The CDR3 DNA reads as TGTGCCAGCAGATGGACCGGGATAGAGCTTACCCAGTACTTC.

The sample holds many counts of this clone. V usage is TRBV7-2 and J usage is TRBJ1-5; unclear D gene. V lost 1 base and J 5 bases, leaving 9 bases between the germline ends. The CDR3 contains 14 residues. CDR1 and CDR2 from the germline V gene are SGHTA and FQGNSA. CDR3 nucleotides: TGTGCCAGCAGCTTAGTTCCCGGGGATCAGCCCCAGCATTTT. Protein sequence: CASSLVPGDQPQHF.

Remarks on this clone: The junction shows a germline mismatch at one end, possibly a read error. DNA for the CDR3: TGTGCCACCGCGAGGGTGCCGGCCCAAGAGTCCCAGTACTTC. Its translation: CATARVPAQESQYF. V gene TRBV12-3 or TRBV12-4 combines with J gene TRBJ2-5; D might be TRBD2 (5 bases). The CDR3 extends over 14 amino acids.

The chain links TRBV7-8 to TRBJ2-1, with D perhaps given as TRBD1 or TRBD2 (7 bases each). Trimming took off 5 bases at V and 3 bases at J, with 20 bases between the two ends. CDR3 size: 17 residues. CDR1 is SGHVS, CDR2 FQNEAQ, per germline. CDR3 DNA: TGTGCCAGCAGCGAAAAGACAGGGAGGGCCGGCTACAATGAGCAGTTCTTC. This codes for CASSEKTGRAGYNEQFF.

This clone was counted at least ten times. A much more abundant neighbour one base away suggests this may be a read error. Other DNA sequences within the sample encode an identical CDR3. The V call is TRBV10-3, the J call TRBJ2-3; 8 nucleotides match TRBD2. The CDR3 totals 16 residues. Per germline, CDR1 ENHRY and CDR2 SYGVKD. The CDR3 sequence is CAISDTAGVSTDTQYF. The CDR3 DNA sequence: TGTGCCATCAGTGATACAGCGGGAGTAAGCACAGACACGCAGTATTTT.

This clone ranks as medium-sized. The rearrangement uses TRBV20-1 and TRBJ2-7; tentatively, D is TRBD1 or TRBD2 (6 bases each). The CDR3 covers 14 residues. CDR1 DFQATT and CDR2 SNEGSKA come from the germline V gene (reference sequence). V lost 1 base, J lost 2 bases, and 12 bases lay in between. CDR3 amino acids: CSARGGGLAYEQYF. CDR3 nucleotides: TGCAGTGCTAGAGGAGGGGGGCTGGCCTACGAGCAGTACTTC.

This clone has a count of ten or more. The CDR3, as DNA: TGTGCCATCACCTCCCAAGGGGCCGGCTACGAGCAGTACTTC. This gives the protein CAITSQGAGYEQYF. The chain recombines TRBV10-3 with TRBJ2-7; maybe TRBD1 (5 bases). Per the germline V gene, CDR1 is ENHRY and CDR2 is SYGVKD. V was cut by 7 bases and J by 3 bases, with 16 bases left in between. The length of the CDR3 is 14 residues.

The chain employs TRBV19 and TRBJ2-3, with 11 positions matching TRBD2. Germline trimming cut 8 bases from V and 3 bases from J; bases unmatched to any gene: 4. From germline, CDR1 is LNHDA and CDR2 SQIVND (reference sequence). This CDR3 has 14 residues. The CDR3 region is CASGRLAGTDTQYF. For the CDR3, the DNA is TGTGCCAGTGGGAGACTAGCGGGAACAGATACGCAGTATTTT. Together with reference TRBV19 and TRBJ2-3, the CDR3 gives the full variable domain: DGGITQSPKYLFRKEGQNVTLSCEQNLNHDAMYWYRQDPGQGLRLIYYSQIVNDFQKGDIAEGYSVSREKKESFPLTVTSAQKNPTAFYLCASGRLAGTDTQYFGPGTRLTVL.

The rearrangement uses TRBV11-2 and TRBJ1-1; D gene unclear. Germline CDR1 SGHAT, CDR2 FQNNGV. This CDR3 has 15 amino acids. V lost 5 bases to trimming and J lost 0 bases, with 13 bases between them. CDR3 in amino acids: CASSGEVGLNTEAFF. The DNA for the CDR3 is TGTGCCAGCAGCGGGGAGGTGGGGTTGAACACTGAAGCTTTCTTT.

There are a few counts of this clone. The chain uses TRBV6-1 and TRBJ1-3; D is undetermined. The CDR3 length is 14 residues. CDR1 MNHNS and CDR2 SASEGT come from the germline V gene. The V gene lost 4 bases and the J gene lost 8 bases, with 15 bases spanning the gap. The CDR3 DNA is TGTGCCAGCAGTGCGGCGGGCGAGGTTGACACCATATATTTT. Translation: CASSAAGEVDTIYF.

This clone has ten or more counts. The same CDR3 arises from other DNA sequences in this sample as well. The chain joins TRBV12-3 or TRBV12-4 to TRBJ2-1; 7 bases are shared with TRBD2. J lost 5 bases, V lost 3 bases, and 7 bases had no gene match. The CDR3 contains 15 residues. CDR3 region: CASSLTGLADNEQFF. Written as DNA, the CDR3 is TGTGCCAGCAGTTTGACGGGGCTAGCGGACAATGAGCAGTTCTTC.

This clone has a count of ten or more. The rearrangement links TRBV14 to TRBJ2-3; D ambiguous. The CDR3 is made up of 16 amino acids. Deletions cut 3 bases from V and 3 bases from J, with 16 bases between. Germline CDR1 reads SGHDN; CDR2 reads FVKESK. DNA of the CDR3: TGTGCCAGCAGCCAGGTACTCCCACTCGGGACAGATACGCAGTATTTT. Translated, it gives CASSQVLPLGTDTQYF.

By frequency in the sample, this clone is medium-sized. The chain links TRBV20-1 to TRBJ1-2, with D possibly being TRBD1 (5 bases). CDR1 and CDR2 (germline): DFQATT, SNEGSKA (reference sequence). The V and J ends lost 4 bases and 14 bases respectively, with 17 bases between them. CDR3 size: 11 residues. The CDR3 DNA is TGCAGTGCTACCCGAGAGGACACCAAGACCTTC. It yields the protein CSATREDTKTF.

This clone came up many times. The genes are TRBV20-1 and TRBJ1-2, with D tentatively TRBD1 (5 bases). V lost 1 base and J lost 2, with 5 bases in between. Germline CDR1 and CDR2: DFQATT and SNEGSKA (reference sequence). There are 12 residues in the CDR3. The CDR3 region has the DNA TGCAGTGCTAGAGGGACAAACTATGGCTACACCTTC. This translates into CSARGTNYGYTF.

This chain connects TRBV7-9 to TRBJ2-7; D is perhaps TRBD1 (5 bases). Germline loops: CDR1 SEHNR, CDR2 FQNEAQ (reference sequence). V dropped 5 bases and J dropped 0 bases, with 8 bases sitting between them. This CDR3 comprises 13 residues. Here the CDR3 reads CASSTTVSYEQYF. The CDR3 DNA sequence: TGTGCCAGCAGCACGACAGTCTCCTACGAGCAGTACTTC.

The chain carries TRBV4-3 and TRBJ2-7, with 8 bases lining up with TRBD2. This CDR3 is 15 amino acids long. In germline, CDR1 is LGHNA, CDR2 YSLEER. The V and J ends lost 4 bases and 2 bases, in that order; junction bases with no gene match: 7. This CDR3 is CASSRSSGLAYEQYF. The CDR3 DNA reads TGCGCCAGCAGCCGATCATCGGGACTAGCCTACGAGCAGTACTTC.

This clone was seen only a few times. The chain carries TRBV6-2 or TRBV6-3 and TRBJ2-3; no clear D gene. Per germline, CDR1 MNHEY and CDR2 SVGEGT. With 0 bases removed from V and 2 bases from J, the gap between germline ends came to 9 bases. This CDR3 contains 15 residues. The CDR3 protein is CASSYSHFITDTQYF. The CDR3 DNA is TGTGCCAGCAGTTACTCGCACTTTATCACAGATACGCAGTATTTT.

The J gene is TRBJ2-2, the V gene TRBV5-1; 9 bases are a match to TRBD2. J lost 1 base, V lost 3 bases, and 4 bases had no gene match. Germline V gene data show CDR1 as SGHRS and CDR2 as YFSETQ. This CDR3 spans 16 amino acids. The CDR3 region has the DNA TGCGCCAGCAGCTGGGGTAGCGGGGGGAACACCGGGGAGCTGTTTTTT. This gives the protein CASSWGSGGNTGELFF.

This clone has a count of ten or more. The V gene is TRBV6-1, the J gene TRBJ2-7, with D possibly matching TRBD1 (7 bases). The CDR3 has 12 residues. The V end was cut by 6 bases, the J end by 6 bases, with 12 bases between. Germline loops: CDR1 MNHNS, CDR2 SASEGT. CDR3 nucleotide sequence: TGTGCCAGCAGCCGACAGGGAGGCGAGCAGTACTTC. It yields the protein CASSRQGGEQYF.

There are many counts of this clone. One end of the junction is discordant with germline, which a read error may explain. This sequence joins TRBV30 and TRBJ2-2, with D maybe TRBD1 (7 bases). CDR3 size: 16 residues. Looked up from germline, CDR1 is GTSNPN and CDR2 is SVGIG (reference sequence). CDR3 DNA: TGTGCCTGGAGTGTACTCCCCGGGACAGTAGGCGGGGAGCTGTCTTTT. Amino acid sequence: CAWSVLPGTVGGELSF.

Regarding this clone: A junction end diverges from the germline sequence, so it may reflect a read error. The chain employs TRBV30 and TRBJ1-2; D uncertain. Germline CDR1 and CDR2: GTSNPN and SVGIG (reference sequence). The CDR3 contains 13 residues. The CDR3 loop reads CAWSFPGIDGYTF. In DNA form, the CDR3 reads TGTGCTTGGAGTTTCCCCGGCATAGATGGCTACACCTTC.

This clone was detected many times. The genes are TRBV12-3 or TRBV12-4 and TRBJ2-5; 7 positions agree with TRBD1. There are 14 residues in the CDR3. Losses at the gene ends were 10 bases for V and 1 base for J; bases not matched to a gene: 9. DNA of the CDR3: TGTGCCACCGCGAGGGGGCCGGCCCAAGAGACCCAGTACTTC. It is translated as CATARGPAQETQYF.

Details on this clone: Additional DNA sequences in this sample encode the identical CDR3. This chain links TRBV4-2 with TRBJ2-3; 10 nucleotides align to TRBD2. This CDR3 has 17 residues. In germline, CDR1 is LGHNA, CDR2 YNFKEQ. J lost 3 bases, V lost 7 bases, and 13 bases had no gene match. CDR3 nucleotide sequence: TGTGCCAGCACCATATTAGCGGGAGGAGGGGGTACAGATACGCAGTATTTT. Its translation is CASTILAGGGGTDTQYF.